The rows below give T cell receptor beta chains drawn from one sample of a study of T cells in Graves' hyperthyroidism and ophthalmopathy. TCRdb reprocessed the multiplex PCR reads via MiXCR and lists one record per CDR3 protein. The data show about 150,000 distinct CDR3 sequences, approximately 20% seen once. Sequenced: blood. The origin of the receptors is a woman between 45 and 65 years old with Graves' hyperthyroidism that later progressed to Graves' ophthalmopathy. Both conserved end residues are part of each CDR3. D genes are given only for firm matches. Rows may omit the clone size; those that give it use once, few, many or a size class.

CDR3 protein: CASSAERGRIYEQYF
CDR3 DNA: TGTGCCAGCAGTGCAGAGAGGGGGCGAATCTACGAGCAGTACTTC
J gene: TRBJ2-7
V gene: TRBV12-3/TRBV12-4
clone size: many
D gene: TRBD1

CDR3 protein: CASSKAQGGYEQYF
CDR3 DNA: TGTGCCAGCAGCAAGGCCCAGGGGGGATACGAGCAGTACTTC
J gene: TRBJ2-7
V gene: TRBV27
clone size: many
D gene: .

CDR3 protein: CASRGTGGGETQYF
CDR3 DNA: TGTGCCAGCAGGGGGACAGGCGGCGGGGAGACCCAGTACTTC
J gene: TRBJ2-5
V gene: TRBV28
clone size: many
D gene: TRBD1

CDR3 protein: CASSRNRDSTGELFF
CDR3 DNA: TGTGCCAGCAGTCGGAACAGGGACTCCACCGGGGAGCTGTTTTTT
J gene: TRBJ2-2
V gene: TRBV2
clone size: many
D gene: .

CDR3 protein: CSAEGTGFNEQFF
CDR3 DNA: TGCAGTGCAGAAGGGACAGGGTTCAACGAGCAGTTCTTC
J gene: TRBJ2-1
V gene: TRBV20-1
clone size: many
D gene: TRBD1

CDR3 protein: CASRGTENSPLHF
CDR3 DNA: TGTGCCAGCAGAGGTACAGAGAATTCACCCCTCCACTTT
J gene: TRBJ1-6
V gene: TRBV2
clone size: few
D gene: .

CDR3 protein: CASSDGSGGYTF
CDR3 DNA: TGTGCCAGCAGCGACGGATCCGGTGGCTACACCTTC
J gene: TRBJ1-2
V gene: TRBV11-2
clone size: many
D gene: .

CDR3 protein: CASSFGDLPRGEKLFF
CDR3 DNA: TGTGCCAGCAGTTTTGGGGACCTTCCCCGGGGTGAAAAACTGTTTTTT
J gene: TRBJ1-4
V gene: TRBV28
clone size: many
D gene: .

CDR3 protein: CASSLEGSSYEQYF
CDR3 DNA: TGTGCCAGCAGCTTAGAGGGTTCTTCCTACGAGCAGTACTTC
J gene: TRBJ2-7
V gene: TRBV7-6
clone size: many
D gene: .

CDR3 protein: CSARDIAGGMNTQYF
CDR3 DNA: TGCAGTGCTAGAGATATTGCGGGAGGGATGAATACGCAGTATTTT
J gene: TRBJ2-3
V gene: TRBV20-1
clone size: many
D gene: TRBD2

CDR3 protein: CASSYSQLAGAYIQYF
CDR3 DNA: TGTGCCAGCAGTTACTCGCAGCTAGCGGGAGCTTACATTCAGTACTTC
J gene: TRBJ2-4
V gene: TRBV6-2/TRBV6-3
clone size: many
D gene: TRBD2

CDR3 protein: CSVEVPPMDEQYF
CDR3 DNA: TGCAGCGTTGAAGTCCCGCCTATGGACGAGCAGTACTTC
J gene: TRBJ2-7
V gene: TRBV29-1
clone size: .
D gene: .

CDR3 protein: CASSYRGLAGSTDTQYF
CDR3 DNA: TGTGCCAGCAGTTACAGGGGGCTAGCGGGGTCCACAGATACGCAGTATTTT
J gene: TRBJ2-3
V gene: TRBV28
clone size: many
D gene: .

CDR3 protein: CASSPGPYTEAFF
CDR3 DNA: TGTGCCAGCAGTCCCGGGCCCTACACTGAAGCTTTCTTT
J gene: TRBJ1-1
V gene: TRBV25-1
clone size: .
D gene: .

CDR3 protein: CASSRGGTGGRGDEQYF
CDR3 DNA: TGTGCCAGCAGCCGCGGGGGGACAGGGGGCCGGGGGGACGAGCAGTACTTC
J gene: TRBJ2-7
V gene: TRBV7-9
clone size: .
D gene: TRBD1

CDR3 protein: CSASAAGPYEQYF
CDR3 DNA: TGCAGTGCTAGTGCAGCGGGGCCCTACGAGCAGTACTTC
J gene: TRBJ2-7
V gene: TRBV20-1
clone size: many
D gene: TRBD2

CDR3 protein: CSVLDSNPQETQYF
CDR3 DNA: TGCAGCGTTCTCGACAGTAACCCACAAGAGACCCAGTACTTC
J gene: TRBJ2-5
V gene: TRBV29-1
clone size: many
D gene: .

CDR3 protein: CASSLSPSGVYNEQFF
CDR3 DNA: TGCGCCAGCAGCCTGAGTCCTAGCGGGGTCTACAATGAGCAGTTCTTC
J gene: TRBJ2-1
V gene: TRBV5-1
clone size: few
D gene: TRBD2

CDR3 protein: CASSYRLAGEDTQYF
CDR3 DNA: TGTGCCAGCAGCTACAGACTAGCGGGAGAGGATACGCAGTATTTT
J gene: TRBJ2-3
V gene: TRBV5-6
clone size: .
D gene: TRBD2

CDR3 protein: CASSHRTPTMDQPQHF
CDR3 DNA: TGTGCCAGTAGCCACCGGACACCAACAATGGATCAGCCCCAGCATTTT
J gene: TRBJ1-5
V gene: TRBV19
clone size: .
D gene: .

CDR3 protein: CASKGLATNEQFF
CDR3 DNA: TGTGCCAGCAAGGGACTAGCGACCAATGAGCAGTTCTTC
J gene: TRBJ2-1
V gene: TRBV6-2/TRBV6-3
clone size: many
D gene: TRBD2

CDR3 protein: CASRRLAGGAGEQFF
CDR3 DNA: TGTGCCAGCAGGAGACTAGCGGGAGGGGCCGGTGAGCAGTTCTTC
J gene: TRBJ2-1
V gene: TRBV3-1
clone size: many
D gene: TRBD2

CDR3 protein: CSVEEVQGARAFF
CDR3 DNA: TGCAGCGTTGAAGAAGTTCAGGGGGCGCGGGCTTTCTTT
J gene: TRBJ1-1
V gene: TRBV20-1
clone size: few
D gene: TRBD1

CDR3 protein: CSARTRVRLNEKLFF
CDR3 DNA: TGCAGTGCTAGAACCAGGGTGCGCCTTAATGAAAAACTGTTTTTT
J gene: TRBJ1-4
V gene: TRBV20-1
clone size: .
D gene: .

CDR3 protein: CASSFGGRSSYNEQFF
CDR3 DNA: TGCGCCAGCAGCTTTGGCGGGAGGAGCTCCTACAATGAGCAGTTCTTC
J gene: TRBJ2-1
V gene: TRBV5-1
clone size: .
D gene: TRBD2

CDR3 protein: CASSPSAGADTQYF
CDR3 DNA: TGTGCCAGCAGCCCCTCCGCGGGCGCAGATACGCAGTATTTT
J gene: TRBJ2-3
V gene: TRBV7-9
clone size: few
D gene: .